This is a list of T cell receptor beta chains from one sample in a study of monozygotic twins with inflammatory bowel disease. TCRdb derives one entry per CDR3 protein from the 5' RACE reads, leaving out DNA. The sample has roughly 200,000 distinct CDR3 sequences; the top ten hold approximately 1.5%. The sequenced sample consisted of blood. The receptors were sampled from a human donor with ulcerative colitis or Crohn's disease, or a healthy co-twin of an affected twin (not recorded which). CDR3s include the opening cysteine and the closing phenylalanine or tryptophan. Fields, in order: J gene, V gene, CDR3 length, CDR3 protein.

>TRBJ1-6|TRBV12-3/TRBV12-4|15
CASSLDGPPGSPLHF
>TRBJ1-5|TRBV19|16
CASSMALGAVNQPQHF
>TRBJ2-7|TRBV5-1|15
CASSSDGTQGYEQYF
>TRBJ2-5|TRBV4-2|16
CASSLIDRDPQETQYF
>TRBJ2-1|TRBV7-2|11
CAITKYNEQFF
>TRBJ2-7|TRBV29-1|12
CSAGDISYEQYF
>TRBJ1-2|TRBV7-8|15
CASSSGTGVGYGYTF
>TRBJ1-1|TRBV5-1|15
CASSLGGAGNTEAFF
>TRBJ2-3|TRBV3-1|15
CASSQDGGATDTQYF
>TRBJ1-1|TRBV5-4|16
CASSLGQRPGGTEAFF
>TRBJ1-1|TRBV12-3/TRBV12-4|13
CASQSRLNTEAFF
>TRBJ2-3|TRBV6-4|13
CASSDTVTDTQYF
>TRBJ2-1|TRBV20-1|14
CSAERGSSYNEQFF
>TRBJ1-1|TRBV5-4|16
CASSLMGGAANTEAFF
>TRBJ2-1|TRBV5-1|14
CASRSGQAYNEQFF
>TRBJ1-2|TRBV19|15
CASSMVVGKGGGYTF
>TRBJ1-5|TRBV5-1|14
CASSFEGGHQPQHF
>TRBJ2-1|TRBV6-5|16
CASSFLQGRVSDEQFF
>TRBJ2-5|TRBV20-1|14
CSARGQGQRETQYF
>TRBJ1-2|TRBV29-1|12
CSVGWGNHGYTF
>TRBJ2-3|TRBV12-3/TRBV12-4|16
CASSLARGGSTDTQYF
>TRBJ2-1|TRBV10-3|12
CAISTETGEQFF
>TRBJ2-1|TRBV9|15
CASSARERTYNEQFF
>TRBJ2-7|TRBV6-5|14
CASSYYSRPYEQYF
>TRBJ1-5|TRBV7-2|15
CASSLQGASNQPQHF
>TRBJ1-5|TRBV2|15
CASTPIGPNNQPQHF
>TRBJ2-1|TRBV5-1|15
CASRERGDPYNEQFF
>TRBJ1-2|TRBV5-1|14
CASSHRQGGAGYTF
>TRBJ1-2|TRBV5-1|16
CASSLFGGLAEESYTF
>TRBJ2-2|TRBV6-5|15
CASSYSRVWTGELFF
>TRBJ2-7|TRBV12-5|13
CASAFDRAYEQYF
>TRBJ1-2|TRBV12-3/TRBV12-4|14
CASRDGTGTYGYTF
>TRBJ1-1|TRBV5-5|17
CASSLLGQGWLNTEAFF
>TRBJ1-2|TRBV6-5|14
CASSYSQWGQGYTF
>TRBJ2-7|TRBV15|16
CATSALDRGTTYEQYF
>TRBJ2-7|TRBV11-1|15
CASSLTEGAPYEQYF
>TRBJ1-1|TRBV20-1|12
CSAKGYSTEAFF
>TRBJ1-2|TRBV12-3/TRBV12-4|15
CASSLEGRGLYGYTF
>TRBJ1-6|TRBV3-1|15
CASSRVQGGNPPLHF
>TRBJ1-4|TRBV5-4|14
CASSLMREAEKLFF